This T cell receptor (beta chain) was sequenced for a study of T cell responses to AZD1222 COVID-19 vaccine. This clone was seen just once. Clones were read by immunoSEQ multiplex PCR, and TCRdb kept only the in-frame ones, dropping some. The table has about 140,000 clones, more than 85% seen once. The trim removed 0 bases at V and 4 bases at J, leaving 12 bases unmatched. CDR1 SGDLS and CDR2 YYNGEE come from the germline V gene. CDR3 length: 18 amino acids. The TCR sequence derives from an adult in good health. The genes are TRBV9 and TRBJ2-3, with 9 nucleotides matching TRBD2. This sample comprised peripheral blood, obtained on day 0 of MenACWY control vaccination. The CDR3 region has the DNA TGTGCCAGCAGCGTAGGGAGTCCTAGCGGGATGTGGGCAGATACGCAGTATTTT. It specifies CASSVGSPSGMWADTQYF.